The source of this T cell receptor (beta chain) is a study of shared clonotypes between healthy human individuals (dated by TCRdb to the early 2020s). About the investigation overall: A couple of women and a few men aged 18 to 49 years were included in the cohort. Each donor's leukapheresis produced roughly between about 0.85 and 10 billion PBMCs. To estimate repertoire size and how much clonotype sharing occurs between individuals, the study deeply sequenced the blood TCR repertoires of five healthy adults. For each donor, three plates each were used for CD4 naive and CD4 memory, two plates were used for CD8 naive, and one plate was used for CD8 memory. To increase sequencing depth and limit assay-specific biases, TCR repertoire library preparation and sequencing were carried out by different laboratories using diverse techniques.

Notes on this clone: Its antigen has not been determined. Base-call qualities are not available, and no considerably larger clone is one nucleotide away.

TCR CDR3 regions were amplified from genomic DNA by multiplex PCR using the deep immunoSEQ assay. For each cell subset, the extracted genomic DNA was distributed evenly across all wells of several immunoSEQ 96-well plates, and each plate served as one replicate. For sorted subsets, roughly 200 ng of genomic DNA, equivalent to some 30,000 T cell genomes, went into each replicate PCR. Purified libraries were measured with a Qubit 3.0 fluorometer, size-checked on a Bioanalyzer 2100, and measured again with the KAPA Library Quantification kit. A separate single-read 150-cycle Illumina NextSeq 550 flow cell was used to sequence each immunoSEQ 96-well plate. Per the authors' processing: The immunoSEQ output contained only junctional sequences without quality scores, so filtering could not match that applied to full-length reads. To assign V/J genes and CDR3, sequences were annotated against IMGT germline references using PyIR, a Python wrapper for IgBLAST v1.9. Any read was removed if the V/J assignment was weak (E-value above 1e-6), the CDR3 was missing, or the read contained stop codons, out-of-frame junctions, or ambiguous translated residues. V3J clonotypes were defined as sequences sharing the same inferred V gene, J gene, and CDR3 amino acid sequence. To compute the percentage overlap between repertoires, the number of shared unique clonotypes was divided by the size of the smaller repertoire. RTK rarefaction, the Chao1 estimator, and Recon v2.1 estimates of unobserved clonotypes were used to assess repertoire richness. Generation probabilities for all TCRbeta clonotypes obtained by the gDNA method from several donors were computed using OLGA. What TCRdb holds here is the immuneACCESS table cut down to in-frame rearrangements. Part of the clones is not present; checked against another copy, under half of the missing clones reflect an unresolved V gene, and the others are unexplained. That table furnishes V, J and clone size, whereas the DNA furnished D and trimming. The sample records about 1,900,000 clones, about 95% of which are singletons. The ten biggest clones cover roughly 1% of the sample.

For the CD8 naive samples, CD45RO-negative cells were positively selected for CCR7, yielding a CD45RA+CCR7+ population from which TemRA cells were excluded. Healthy HIV-negative adults with no recently reported acute infections or vaccinations were included as donors. All donors were Caucasian adults living in Nashville, Tennessee, USA. Blood was obtained by leukapheresis, after which PBMCs were separated by Ficoll-Histopaque density gradient centrifugation and cryopreserved in liquid nitrogen vapor phase. Purity and quantity of every magnetically sorted T cell population were checked by analytical flow cytometry. Genomic DNA was isolated from each sorted fraction and quantified by UV absorbance on a Nanodrop 2000c. From a lookup of the germline V gene, CDR1 and CDR2 are MDHEN and SYDVKM. The CDR3 goes from the cysteine to the phenylalanine over 16 residues. The CDR3 DNA has 48 bases and is translated from base 1. Trimming removed 1 base from V and 4 bases from J; the gene matches leave 7 bases unexplained.

What the work shows at the level of the full study, not this receptor alone: Sharing across a few donors was observed for roughly 5% of naive CD4, over 3% of naive CD8, 2% to 2.5% of memory CD4, and around 0.42% of memory CD8 clonotypes. Compared with non-shared clonotypes, clonotypes shared by all four sorted-subset donors had higher generation probabilities. Estimated clonotype richness was generally larger for naive than for memory subsets. The small number of donors limited the genetic and exposure-history diversity represented. Even with the large sequencing depth, rarefaction of the sorted-subset datasets indicated that sequencing was incomplete. Based on pairwise subsampling, the degree of clonotype sharing among donors was expected to be affected by sequencing depth. Sampling was restricted to blood, and TCR repertoires in tissues likely differ from the TCR repertoires found in blood.

This TCR derives from a man aged 18 to 30 in good health. The sample taken for sequencing was naive CD8+ T cells sorted from blood. This specimen's cell subset or site label, interpreted: CD45RA+CCR7+. The rearranged chain carries TRBV28 and TRBJ2-5; 9 nucleotides in the junction match TRBD2. The DNA sequence reads TGTGCCAGCAGTTTATCGGGGCTAGCGGGGAGAGAGACCCAGTACTTC. Its protein product is CASSLSGLAGRETQYF.